These T cell receptor beta chains were read from a single sample in a study of T cells after yellow fever vaccination. TCRdb re-called the 5' RACE reads with MiXCR, one entry per CDR3 protein. This table has hundreds of thousands of distinct CDR3 sequences, 9.5% to 15% appearing once. The specimen was CD4+ T cells sorted from PBMCs, collected 15 days after the yellow fever booster vaccination. These receptors were collected from a man between 18 and 29 years old who received the YFV17D yellow fever vaccine. Both conserved end residues are part of each CDR3. The order of the fields is J gene, D gene, V gene, clone size, CDR3 protein, CDR3 DNA. The D gene is left open where the match is weak. Expanded clones get a size class; other rows say once, few or many, or leave the size out.

TRBJ2-1,TRBD2,TRBV9,-,CASSGQTSGGYNEQFF,TGTGCCAGCAGCGGACAGACTAGCGGGGGGTACAATGAGCAGTTCTTC
TRBJ1-1,-,TRBV12-3/TRBV12-4,many,CASSPNRHTEAFF,TGTGCCAGCAGTCCCAATCGGCATACTGAAGCTTTCTTT
TRBJ2-5,-,TRBV7-2,few,CASSLIWPGKETQYF,TGTGCCAGCAGCTTAATTTGGCCAGGGAAAGAGACCCAGTACTTC
TRBJ1-4,-,TRBV4-1,-,CASSHRGGEKLFF,TGCGCCAGCAGCCATAGGGGGGGTGAAAAACTGTTTTTT
TRBJ1-4,-,TRBV27,many,CASSWGPNEKLFF,TGTGCCAGCAGTTGGGGACCTAATGAAAAACTGTTTTTT
TRBJ1-3,TRBD1,TRBV5-1,few,CASSRDSSGNTIYF,TGCGCCAGCAGCCGGGACAGCTCTGGAAACACCATATATTTT
TRBJ2-5,TRBD2,TRBV7-2,many,CASSLRSVTSGAKETQYF,TGTGCCAGCAGCCTAAGGAGTGTGACTAGCGGGGCTAAAGAGACCCAGTACTTC
TRBJ2-3,TRBD2,TRBV24-1,many,CATSDRTSGGDYTQYF,TGTGCCACCAGTGATAGGACTAGCGGGGGGGATTATACGCAGTATTTT
TRBJ1-5,-,TRBV7-9,-,CASSLSSAGNQPQHF,TGTGCCAGCAGCTTAAGTAGCGCGGGCAATCAGCCCCAGCATTTT
TRBJ1-4,-,TRBV6-2/TRBV6-3,few,CASSDEMDIGEKLFF,TGTGCCAGCAGCGACGAAATGGACATTGGAGAAAAACTGTTTTTT
TRBJ2-2,TRBD1,TRBV18,few,CASSPPSRGPGELFF,TGTGCCAGCTCACCACCGTCCAGGGGGCCCGGGGAGCTGTTTTTT
TRBJ2-7,TRBD2,TRBV28,few,CASSWGREVAQYF,TGTGCCAGCAGTTGGGGCCGGGAGGTCGCGCAGTACTTC
TRBJ1-6,-,TRBV7-8,few,CASSFTRTFNSPLHF,TGTGCCAGCAGCTTTACCCGGACCTTTAATTCACCCCTCCACTTT
TRBJ1-2,-,TRBV29-1,few,CSVAWVSYGYTF,TGCAGCGTTGCTTGGGTCAGCTATGGCTACACCTTC
TRBJ1-4,-,TRBV7-2,few,CASSLRGRTNEKLFF,TGTGCCAGCAGCTTAAGGGGTCGCACTAATGAAAAACTGTTTTTT
TRBJ2-7,-,TRBV6-5,few,CASSYLGPSYEQYF,TGTGCCAGCAGTTACCTTGGACCGAGCTACGAGCAGTACTTC
TRBJ2-3,-,TRBV5-4,few,CASSLFRARADTQYF,TGTGCCAGCAGCTTGTTTAGGGCTAGGGCAGATACGCAGTATTTT
TRBJ2-7,-,TRBV7-2,-,CASSTRQGYYEQYF,TGTGCCAGCAGCACCCGCCAGGGGTACTACGAGCAGTACTTC
TRBJ2-1,TRBD2,TRBV6-5,-,CASSYSGLASNEQFF,TGTGCCAGCAGTTACTCGGGACTAGCCTCCAATGAGCAGTTCTTC
TRBJ2-5,-,TRBV2,-,CASSEALGARETQYF,TGTGCCAGCAGTGAAGCGCTAGGTGCTCGGGAGACCCAGTACTTC
TRBJ1-1,-,TRBV7-9,few,CASSREANTEAFF,TGTGCCAGCAGCCGTGAGGCTAACACTGAAGCTTTCTTT
TRBJ2-7,-,TRBV18,-,CASSKDGVLSYEQYF,TGTGCCAGCTCAAAGGATGGAGTCCTATCCTACGAGCAGTACTTC
TRBJ1-5,-,TRBV4-1,few,CASSPLGAKEPQHF,TGCGCCAGCAGCCCGCTGGGTGCTAAGGAGCCCCAGCATTTT
TRBJ1-2,TRBD1,TRBV12-3/TRBV12-4,-,CASSFSDGRGAKGYTF,TGTGCCAGCAGTTTTTCAGACGGCAGGGGGGCGAAGGGCTACACCTTC
TRBJ1-1,-,TRBV6-5,-,CASREVFHTEAFF,TGTGCCAGCCGAGAGGTATTTCACACTGAAGCTTTCTTT
TRBJ2-5,TRBD1,TRBV4-3,-,CASSQGGTGSAQYF,TGCGCCAGCAGCCAAGGCGGGACAGGTAGTGCCCAGTACTTC
TRBJ1-2,-,TRBV15,few,CATSKPRPRLYGYTF,TGTGCCACCAGCAAACCTCGGCCGCGCCTCTATGGCTACACCTTC
TRBJ2-7,-,TRBV10-1,-,CASSGQLGNYEQYF,TGCGCCAGCAGTGGACAGCTGGGTAACTACGAGCAGTACTTC
TRBJ1-1,-,TRBV5-4,-,CASSLGGGLAEAFF,TGTGCCAGCAGCTTGGGGGGGGGGCTGGCTGAAGCTTTCTTT
TRBJ1-2,-,TRBV6-5,many,CASRAGQFYGYTF,TGTGCCAGCAGAGCCGGACAGTTCTATGGCTACACCTTC
TRBJ1-1,TRBD1,TRBV7-3,few,CASSVDRGAEAFF,TGTGCCAGCAGCGTAGACAGGGGCGCTGAAGCTTTCTTT
TRBJ2-1,TRBD2,TRBV7-3,-,CASSAGGPTGNEQFF,TGTGCCAGCAGCGCGGGGGGGCCAACTGGGAATGAGCAGTTCTTC
TRBJ1-1,-,TRBV7-2,-,CASSLGRLATEAFF,TGTGCCAGCAGCTTAGGACGCCTCGCCACTGAAGCTTTCTTT
TRBJ2-4,-,TRBV4-1,-,CASSFAAGVKNIQYF,TGCGCCAGCAGTTTCGCGGCCGGGGTGAAAAACATTCAGTACTTC
TRBJ1-3,-,TRBV25-1,few,CASTHYLAGNTIYF,TGTGCCAGCACCCATTATTTGGCTGGAAACACCATATATTTT
TRBJ2-3,-,TRBV12-3/TRBV12-4,few,CASSLGRYTQYF,TGTGCCAGCAGTTTAGGACGATATACGCAGTATTTT
TRBJ2-7,-,TRBV5-1,many,CASVPDNSYEQYF,TGCGCCAGCGTTCCCGACAACTCCTACGAGCAGTACTTC
TRBJ1-1,TRBD1,TRBV9,-,CASSEGTEGRTEAFF,TGTGCCAGCAGCGAAGGGACAGAGGGTAGGACTGAAGCTTTCTTT
TRBJ1-3,TRBD1,TRBV5-1,once,CASSRDRGSTKYF,TGCGCCAGCAGCCGGGACAGGGGGTCAACAAAGTATTTT